What follows are 3 T cell receptor beta chains derived from one specimen sequenced in a study of T cells after yellow fever vaccination. One entry per CDR3 protein, called by TCRdb with MiXCR from the 5' RACE reads. The sample yields around 310,000 distinct CDR3 sequences, 3.5% to 4.5% seen once. This specimen consisted of PBMCs, obtained 15 days after the yellow fever booster vaccination. These receptors came from a man aged 18 to 30 who received the YFV17D yellow fever vaccine.

This clonotype was observed many times. The rearrangement links TRBV7-2 to TRBJ2-2; unclear D gene. CDR3 length equals 14 residues. Germline assignment: CDR1 SGHTA and CDR2 FQGNSA. V was shortened by 10 bases and J by 6 bases, with 18 bases between the two germline ends. The CDR3 DNA sequence: TGTGCCACCGGCCCAAACCAGCAGCCCGGGGAGCTGTTTTTT. Translating gives CATGPNQQPGELFF.

This clonotype showed up many times. The rearrangement uses TRBV21-1 and TRBJ2-3. TRBV21-1 constitutes a pseudogene. The CDR3 consists of 16 residues. The CDR3, as DNA: TGTGCCAGCAGCAGTTTGATAATCCACAACACAGATACGCAGTATTTT. This gives the protein CASSSLIIHNTDTQYF.

The table lists this clonotype with many counts. The chain couples TRBV20-1 to TRBJ2-1; 7 bases line up with TRBD2. CDR1 DFQATT and CDR2 SNEGSKA come from the germline V gene (reference sequence). The length of the CDR3 is 12 residues. In DNA form, the CDR3 reads TGCAGGGCGGGGGTGAACTACAATGAGCAGTTCTTC. It translates to CRAGVNYNEQFF.